These 5 T cell receptor beta chains were sequenced from one sample in a study of circulating and synovial CD4+ cells in juvenile arthritis. Profiling relied on immunoSEQ multiplex PCR, and the TCRdb table lists in-frame clones only, not all of them. The sample holds about 30,000 clones, approximately 92% seen once. Sequenced sample: CD4+ T cells from blood. These receptors came from a human donor with juvenile idiopathic arthritis.

The rearrangement joins TRBV27 to TRBJ2-7; D is possibly TRBD1 (5 bases). Germline values: CDR1 MNHEY, CDR2 SMNVEV (reference sequence). The germline V and J ends were trimmed by 2 bases and 5 bases, with 10 bases remaining between them. This CDR3 is built from 13 residues. CDR3 nucleotide sequence: TGTGCCAGCAGTTTAAAAGGACACCACGAGCAGTACTTC. Amino acid sequence: CASSLKGHHEQYF.

The V call is TRBV5-8, the J call TRBJ1-4; no firm D call. Germline CDR1 and CDR2: SGHTS and YDEGEE. Deletions cut 4 bases from V and 5 bases from J, with 3 bases between. CDR3 size: 11 residues. CDR3 sequence reads: CASSINEKLFF. CDR3 sequence (DNA): TGTGCCAGCAGCATAAATGAAAAACTGTTTTTT. The full variable domain, with the rest looked up from reference TRBV5-8 and TRBJ1-4, is EAGVTQSPTHLIKTRGQQATLRCSPISGHTSVYWYQQALGLGLQFLLWYDEGEERNRGNFPPRFSGRQFPNYSSELNVNALELEDSALYLCASSINEKLFFGSGTQLSVL.

The genes are TRBV7-3 and TRBJ2-1; 7 bases are a match to TRBD2. CDR3 length equals 16 residues. V dropped 2 bases and J dropped 0; count of bases not matched to a gene: 4. Germline V gene lookup returns CDR1 SGHTA and CDR2 FQGTGA. This CDR3 reads CASSLSGGSSYNEQFF. In DNA form, the CDR3 reads TGTGCCAGCAGCTTATCCGGCGGGAGCTCCTACAATGAGCAGTTCTTC.

The chain has TRBV18 and TRBJ1-1, with a tentative D call TRBD1 (5 bases). CDR3 length: 15 residues. V lost 1 base, J lost 0 bases, and 9 bases lay in between. Germline V lookup: CDR1 KGHSH, CDR2 LQKENI. CDR3 region: CASSPQQAMNTEAFF. The CDR3 DNA sequence: TGTGCCAGCTCACCACAACAGGCCATGAACACTGAAGCTTTCTTT.

This sequence joins TRBV28 and TRBJ1-5, with D perhaps matching TRBD1 (5 bases). Germline CDR1 reads MDHEN; CDR2 reads SYDVKM. The CDR3 has 14 residues. The germline V and J ends were trimmed by 7 bases and 11 bases, with 21 bases remaining between them. As DNA, the CDR3 is TGTGCCAGCACCACCCTTTTGGGGCTCACCTCCCAGCATTTT. This encodes CASTTLLGLTSQHF. The full variable domain, with the rest looked up from reference TRBV28 and TRBJ1-5, is DVKVTQSSRYLVKRTGEKVFLECVQDMDHENMFWYRQDPGLGLRLIYFSYDVKMKEKGDIPEGYSVSREKKERFSLILESASTNQTSMYLCASTTLLGLTSQHFGDGTRLSIL.